These 9 T cell receptor beta chains came from one sample sequenced in a study of regulatory T cells in long-lasting Graves disease. Time point given: persistent/refractory GD, antithyroid drugs over 5 years with positive TRAb. TCR sequences were obtained from RNA taken from PBMCs. Building of the TCR beta libraries involved iRepertoire HTBI primers and Arm-PCR of CDR3 regions. TCRdb re-derived calls from the multiplex PCR reads in MiXCR, one entry per CDR3 protein. This table holds hundreds of thousands of distinct CDR3 sequences, less than 25% found once. Sample: peripheral blood mononuclear cells (PBMCs), taken when the disease was refractory, from a patient treated with antithyroid drugs. Receptors originate from a female donor with Graves disease.

The chain recombines TRBV28 with TRBJ2-1, with a weak D call TRBD1 (5 bases). The CDR3 loop spans 16 amino acids. The V end lost 5 bases, the J end lost 4 bases, and 18 bases lay between the germline ends. Per the germline V gene, CDR1 is MDHEN and CDR2 is SYDVKM. CDR3 nucleotides: TGTGCCAGCAGTCCACAGGAGCGCCTCATATACAATGAGCAGTTCTTC. It encodes CASSPQERLIYNEQFF.

A few counts support this clonotype. The CDR3 coding sequence is TGTGCCAGTAGTATCCCGGGACTAGCGGGAATGGAGACCCAGTACTTC. It yields the protein CASSIPGLAGMETQYF. The rearrangement joins TRBV19 to TRBJ2-5; 13 bases are a match to TRBD2. The J segment lost 5 bases and the V segment lost 3 bases, leaving 6 bases of the junction unmatched. Germline CDR1 reads LNHDA; CDR2 reads SQIVND (reference sequence). The CDR3 totals 16 residues.

The V call is TRBV5-1, the J call TRBJ1-1, with D possibly TRBD1 on 6 matching bases. Germline-derived CDR1 and CDR2 are SGHRS and YFSETQ. Trimming cost V 5 bases and J 3 bases, with 17 bases left between them. The CDR3 is 15 amino acids. The CDR3 here is CASRQQGRLDTEAFF. In DNA, the CDR3 is TGCGCCAGCAGACAACAGGGTCGGTTGGACACTGAAGCTTTCTTT.

This clonotype was found many times. The chain recombines TRBV14 with TRBJ1-5; D unresolved. The CDR3 covers 12 residues. Trimming stripped 1 base from V and 10 bases from J, with 8 bases between. The germline V gene encodes CDR1 SGHDN and CDR2 FVKESK. CDR3 sequence (DNA): TGTGCCAGCAGCCAAGGCTTAGGACCCCAGCATTTT. Its translation: CASSQGLGPQHF. The entire variable domain, with the rest obtained from reference TRBV14 and TRBJ1-5, is as follows: EAGVTQFPSHSVIEKGQTVTLRCDPISGHDNLYWYRRVMGKEIKFLLHFVKESKQDESGMPNNRFLAERTGGTYSTLKVQPAELEDSGVYFCASSQGLGPQHFGDGTRLSIL.

The V and J genes are TRBV5-1 and TRBJ2-3; the D is unclear. V dropped 1 base and J dropped 3 bases, with 12 bases sitting between them. CDR1 and CDR2 (germline): SGHRS, YFSETQ. The CDR3 sequence is 15 residues long. The CDR3: CASSLSGHRTDTQYF. CDR3 nucleotides: TGCGCCAGCAGCTTGTCTGGGCATCGGACAGATACGCAGTATTTT.

The V gene is TRBV27, the J gene TRBJ2-7, with TRBD2 matching over 7 bases. Trimming took 3 bases from V and 7 from J; bases not matched to a gene: 9. CDR1 is MNHEY, CDR2 SMNVEV, per germline (reference sequence). The CDR3 runs 14 residues. The DNA of the CDR3 is TGTGCCAGCAGTTTGGTTGGTCTAGCGGATGAGCAGTACTTC. Its protein product is CASSLVGLADEQYF.

This clonotype was recorded many times. This chain connects TRBV12-3 or TRBV12-4 to TRBJ1-2; a weak D match, TRBD1 (6 bases). The CDR3 spans 14 residues. V was clipped by 5 bases and J by 2 bases, with 12 bases between them. The CDR3 protein is CASSPATGNYGYTF. The CDR3 DNA sequence: TGTGCCAGCAGTCCTGCCACAGGGAACTATGGCTACACCTTC.

Concerning this clonotype: The junction differs from germline at one of its ends, possibly a read error. This chain links TRBV12-5 with TRBJ2-1; D is undetermined. CDR3 length: 13 amino acids. Germline-derived CDR1 and CDR2 are LGHNT and FRNRAP. The CDR3 DNA is TGTGCTAGTGGTCTGGTGGCGAGCAATGAGCAGTTCTTC. Translating gives CASGLVASNEQFF.

This clonotype has ten or more counts. The CDR3 region has the DNA TGTGCCAGCAGTCCCGAGGTCGGGCAGTTCTTAGGGCAGACCCAGTACTTC. Translated: CASSPEVGQFLGQTQYF. The chain has TRBV12-3 or TRBV12-4 and TRBJ2-5; D remains ambiguous. V was cut by 5 bases and J by 6 bases, with 25 bases left in between. The CDR3 runs 17 residues.